This T cell receptor (beta chain) was sequenced for a study of shared clonotypes between healthy human individuals. The V end was cut by 7 bases, the J end by 6 bases, with 11 bases between. The CDR3 consists of 12 residues. Germline-derived CDR1 and CDR2 are MDHEN and SYDVKM. TCRdb keeps only in-frame clones here, not all; method: immunoSEQ multiplex PCR. Among around 1 million clones listed, about three quarters were seen once. This clone was found once. The chain recombines TRBV28 with TRBJ2-3; D remains ambiguous. This receptor was identified in a man aged 18-30 years in good health. Sequenced: memory CD4+ T cells sorted from blood. Subset reported: CD45RA-negative fraction. The CDR3 region has the DNA TGTGCCAGCACCGGGCCCGGGGATACGCAGTATTTT. This codes for CASTGPGDTQYF.